Sequencing of this T cell receptor (beta chain) was carried out in a study of blood T cells in healthy people across ages (dated by TCRdb to 2014 to 2015). Study-level background: In model experiments, template switching captured about one uniquely barcoded TCR beta cDNA molecule for every two T cells. The study measured age-related changes in TCR beta repertoire diversity using deep sequencing normalized with unique cDNA molecular identifiers. Four age groups were formed from the donors: young (average approximately 17 years), middle-aged (less than 40), aged (62) and long-lived (82). The study analyzed two additional independent replicas of 1 million unique cDNA reads from the same blood draw for two donors, one aged 18 to 29 and one aged 80 or older. To avoid experimental bias, donors of different ages were distributed randomly across sequencing lanes.

On this clonotype: Its target antigen remains unknown. The sample holds no much larger clone one base away, and base qualities are not on file.

Library preparation was by 5' RACE. A second PCR of roughly 7 to 11 cycles was performed with a sample-barcoded 5' primer and a J-beta primer mix. A template-switch 5' adaptor carrying 12 random nucleotides introduced a unique molecular identifier onto each TCR beta cDNA molecule. Each sample yielded at least 2.5 million CDR3-containing paired-end reads. The Mint cDNA synthesis kit, primed by a TRBC-specific oligonucleotide, was used to synthesize first-strand cDNA from all RNA. After uracil-DNA glycosylase treatment, a first 18-cycle PCR used universal primers M1SS and BC2_uni_R on all cDNA. As for the original processing: Each sample was normalized by randomly selecting 1 million high-quality reads, each carrying a distinct molecular identifier. Reads with shared molecular identifiers were discarded instead of being binned into consensus sequences. MiTCR, with a Q25 quality threshold and the strictest error-elimination algorithm, was used for CDR3 identification, clonotype clustering and error correction. A nonparametric unseen species model using Euler transformation provided a lower-bound estimate of total TCR beta diversity. TCRdb redid the processing of the public reads, applying fastp at Q25 and MiXCR, and retained in-frame beta chains. Entries are consolidated by CDR3 protein sequence, retaining the most common genes and DNA. These V and J calls derive from TCRdb rather than the authors' analysis. A total of 1.8 million or so distinct CDR3 sequences appear in this sample, roughly two fifths of them only once. The biggest ten clones account for more than 20% of the sample.

The CDR3 runs 13 amino acids, cysteine and phenylalanine included. Just CDR3 DNA is preserved here, 39 bases in frame from base 1. V lost 8 bases and J lost 9 bases; the stretch between them is 14 bases long. Beyond this particular receptor, the publication reports: Since profiling was done on bulk unsorted PBMCs, naive and antigen-experienced compartments could not be conclusively compared. As age increased, observed TCR beta diversity per million T cells dropped in a roughly linear way, and a significant reduction was already evident by age 40. Compared with the aged group, the long-lived group had more naive CD4+ T cells, fewer expanded clones and increased TCR diversity, suggesting age selection. Estimates of total diversity based on one million sequenced T cells were considered lower bounds and underestimates. There was a strong correlation between observed TCR beta diversity and the percentage of naive T cells measured by flow cytometry. The CMV infection status of donors was not known, potentially confounding age-related changes in expanded clonotypes.

Systemically healthy Caucasian individuals from Russia, roughly 40 in total and aged about 6 to 100 years, were included as donors. Around 10 milliliters of peripheral blood were collected from each donor into EDTA-treated Vacutainer tubes. PBMCs were isolated by Ficoll-Paque density-gradient centrifugation, with at least 6 million obtained per sample. Trizol reagent was used to extract total RNA from PBMCs, with at least 5 micrograms per sample. Naive CD45RAhigh/CD27high T cell percentages were measured by flow cytometry on a PBMC aliquot from every donor. The clonotype comes from a human donor in good health. The chain is assembled from TRBV12-3 or TRBV12-4 and TRBJ1-6, with TRBD1 as a weak D call on 6 bases. Sequenced material: blood. The CDR3: CASAMGQSSPLHF. The DNA is TGTGCCAGCGCCATGGGACAATCTTCACCCCTCCACTTT.